The 8 T cell receptor beta chains listed next were all sequenced from one sample in a study of cytomegalovirus exposure and HLA in healthy donors. Profiling relied on immunoSEQ multiplex PCR, and the TCRdb table lists in-frame clones only, not all of them. The table records fewer than 400,000 clones, 70% to 90% of them present only once. The sample was PBMCs. Receptors originate from a woman aged 18-29 years in good health and CMV-seronegative.

V usage is TRBV6-5 and J usage is TRBJ2-5, with TRBD2 matching over 7 bases. CDR3 length: 15 amino acids. Per germline, CDR1 MNHEY and CDR2 SVGAGI. The trim removed 5 bases at V and 7 bases at J, leaving 13 bases unmatched. This chain's CDR3 is CASSPTVEGGATQYF. CDR3 DNA: TGTGCCAGCAGTCCTACCGTAGAGGGAGGGGCGACCCAGTACTTC.

This chain links TRBV30 with TRBJ2-2; the match to TRBD1 covers 7 bases. Germline loops: CDR1 GTSNPN, CDR2 SVGIG (reference sequence). Trimming removed 0 bases from V and 1 base from J; junction bases left unmatched: 2. The CDR3 spans 15 residues. DNA for the CDR3: TGTGCCTGGAGTGTACAGGGGCAGAACACCGGGGAGCTGTTTTTT. Protein sequence: CAWSVQGQNTGELFF. Full variable domain (rest looked up from reference TRBV30 and TRBJ2-2): SQTIHQWPATLVQPVGSPLSLECTVEGTSNPNLYWYRQAAGRGLQLLFYSVGIGQISSEVPQNLSASRPQDRQFILSSKKLLLSDSGFYLCAWSVQGQNTGELFFGEGSRLTVL.

This chain joins TRBV29-1 and TRBJ2-2; D ambiguous. From germline, CDR1 is SQVTM and CDR2 ANQGSEA. V lost 0 bases, J lost 1 base, and 12 bases lay in between. The CDR3 totals 16 residues. CDR3 in amino acids: CSVEDSLIGNTGELFF. The DNA for the CDR3 is TGCAGCGTTGAAGATTCCCTCATCGGGAACACCGGGGAGCTGTTTTTT.

J is TRBJ2-1 and V is TRBV11-2; 8 bases are a match to TRBD1. Trimming at V came to 6 bases and at J to 1 base, leaving 5 bases not matched to a gene. In germline, CDR1 is SGHAT, CDR2 FQNNGV. CDR3 size: 15 residues. This CDR3 reads CASSPRTGSYNEQFF. In DNA, the CDR3 is TGTGCCAGCAGTCCGAGGACAGGGTCCTACAATGAGCAGTTCTTC. Together with reference TRBV11-2 and TRBJ2-1, the CDR3 gives the full variable domain: EAGVAQSPRYKIIEKRQSVAFWCNPISGHATLYWYQQILGQGPKLLIQFQNNGVVDDSQLPKDRFSAERLKGVDSTLKIQPAKLEDSAVYLCASSPRTGSYNEQFFGPGTRLTVL.

This sequence joins TRBV5-6 and TRBJ2-7, with TRBD2 identical over 12 bases. The CDR3 extends over 15 amino acids. V was clipped by 4 bases and J by 6 bases; unmatched bases: 8. Germline CDR1 SGHDT, CDR2 YYEEEE. CDR3 amino acids: CASSASTSGRSEQYF. In DNA, the CDR3 is TGTGCCAGCAGCGCCTCGACTAGCGGGAGATCCGAGCAGTACTTC. The entire variable domain, with the rest obtained from reference TRBV5-6 and TRBJ2-7, is as follows: DAGVTQSPTHLIKTRGQQVTLRCSPKSGHDTVSWYQQALGQGPQFIFQYYEEEERQRGNFPDRFSGHQFPNYSSELNVNALLLGDSALYLCASSASTSGRSEQYFGPGTRLTVT.

CDR3 sequence (DNA): TGTGCCAGCACCAGGGGGAACTACGAGCAGTACTTC. Protein: CASTRGNYEQYF. This rearrangement joins TRBV6-1 to TRBJ2-7, with 7 bases lining up with TRBD1. V was clipped by 7 bases and J by 3 bases; unmatched bases: 3. CDR3 length: 12 residues. The V gene's germline CDR1 is MNHNS and CDR2 SASEGT.

The chain is built from TRBV27 and TRBJ1-1, with D perhaps matching TRBD1 (6 bases). Per germline, CDR1 MNHEY and CDR2 SMNVEV (reference sequence). The CDR3 is 12 amino acids. V lost 5 bases and J 8 bases, leaving 12 bases between the germline ends. The CDR3 spells CASSLHRDEAFF. DNA for the CDR3: TGTGCCAGCAGTCTCCACAGGGACGAAGCTTTCTTT.

V and J are TRBV28 and TRBJ2-1; 9 bases are a match to TRBD2. Germline loops: CDR1 MDHEN, CDR2 SYDVKM. The CDR3 totals 19 residues. V was pared by 7 bases and J by 0 bases, with 16 bases of the junction left unmatched. The CDR3 DNA reads TGTGCCAGCACCTCCGTGGCGGGAGGGCCTGAGGGCTCCTACAATGAGCAGTTCTTC. Translated: CASTSVAGGPEGSYNEQFF.